This T cell receptor beta chain was documented in a study of blood T cell repertoires in COVID-19 (TCRdb year 2020). The study in broad terms: Collaborator samples came from the United States, Italy and Spain and covered acute and convalescent phases of COVID-19. Deeply sampled blood TCRbeta repertoires from subjects exposed to, actively infected with, or recovered from COVID-19 were included in the dataset. Samples were obtained from the ongoing ImmuneRACE study (first 160 participants) and from over a thousand subjects provided by 6 global collaborators. Where available, HLA class I and class II types were obtained from metadata supplied by the sample provider rather than from assay-based typing. The material from the prospective study consisted of cDNA or gDNA derived from T cells, B-cell-depleted T cells, or PBMCs. Sample metadata almost always included a de-identified subject ID, COVID-19 status, age in years and sex. A freely available public database, intended as a resource for researchers studying the immune response to SARS-CoV-2, is where the repertoires were released.

Deletion took 1 base off V and 2 bases off J, with a span of 13 bases between the germline ends. The CDR3 runs 15 amino acids, cysteine and phenylalanine included. Just CDR3 DNA is preserved here, 45 bases in frame from base 1. The germline V gene yields SGHRS for CDR1 and YFSETQ for CDR2. At one collaborating source in Seattle, patients were enrolled during active infection and were followed longitudinally through the course of disease. Each collaborating institution followed its own protocols to collect whole blood in K2EDTA tubes. For TCRbeta analysis, collaborators shipped samples in one of three forms: frozen whole blood, isolated PBMCs, or DNA extracted from either of those sample types. Study-wide findings and limitations: How much clinical and demographic metadata was included differed by source and by participant, and the metadata was provided uncurated.

Only a few counts were recorded for this clone. What this receptor recognizes is not known. No base quality values were provided; no much bigger clone lies one nucleotide off. TCRbeta CDR3 regions were amplified from genomic DNA using the immunoSEQ Assay, a bias-controlled multiplex PCR. The study's processing was this. Nucleated cell counts per sample were estimated from amplification of reference gene primers within the assay. Sequence reads were collapsed and filtered to measure the absolute abundance of every unique TCRbeta CDR3 rearrangement. For each sample, productive Simpson clonality was calculated as the square root of Simpson's diversity index over productive rearrangements. TCRdb re-hosts the immuneACCESS table, in-frame sequences only. Its copies lack some clones; in the studies checked, an unresolved V gene accounts for under half of them, and the cause for the rest is not known. The V and J calls and clone size were taken over from that table, and D and trimming were inferred from the DNA. The sample has 200,000 to 250,000 clones on record, roughly nine tenths of them singletons. The leading ten clones occupy 0.8% to 1% of the sample.

The receptor's source is a man aged 60-69 years with COVID-19, enrolled during active disease. This chain joins TRBV5-1 to TRBJ2-7, and the D gene may be TRBD2, 7 bases matching. Input material: peripheral blood. The nucleotide sequence is TGCGCCAGCAGCTTGTCGGGGGGCAAGGCCTACGAGCAGTACTTC. This encodes CASSLSGGKAYEQYF. Reference TRBV5-1 and TRBJ2-7 genes cover what lies past the CDR3, so the full variable domain is KAGVTQTPRYLIKTRGQQVTLSCSPISGHRSVSWYQQTPGQGLQFLFEYFSETQRNKGNFPGRFSGRQFSNSRSEMNVSTLELGDSALYLCASSLSGGKAYEQYFGPGTRLTVT.